One sample yielded the 24 T cell receptor beta chains listed below, sequenced in a study of CD8 T cells in Susac syndrome. Random-hexamer reverse transcription was applied to roughly 0.5 to 1 ug RNA. MiXCR was run by TCRdb on the immunoSEQ multiplex PCR reads, yielding one entry per CDR3 protein. This sample yields about 190,000 distinct CDR3 sequences, of which nearly 97% are seen a single time; more than 0.08% belongs to the top ten. The specimen sequenced was CD4+ T cells from PBMCs. The receptors stem from a human donor with Susac syndrome.

The chain combines TRBV15 with TRBJ2-3; TRBD1 is a possible D gene (6 bases). The germline gives CDR1 LNHNV, CDR2 YYDKDF (reference sequence). The CDR3 consists of 14 residues. The germline V and J ends were trimmed by 9 bases and 0 bases, with 13 bases remaining between them. CDR3 bases: TGTGCCACGCGCCGGGACACGAGCACAGATACGCAGTATTTT. Its protein product is CATRRDTSTDTQYF.

This clonotype occurred once. J is TRBJ1-2 and V is TRBV7-8; a weak D match, TRBD1 (6 bases). CDR1 and CDR2 (germline): SGHVS, FQNEAQ. The CDR3 has 15 residues. Trimming took off 5 bases at V and 2 bases at J, with 15 bases between the two ends. The CDR3 spells CASSGGGDTNYGYTF. The CDR3 DNA follows: TGTGCCAGCAGCGGAGGGGGGGACACCAACTATGGCTACACCTTC.

CDR3 sequence reads: CASSAGYTDTQYF. The CDR3 DNA is TGTGCCAGCAGCGCCGGCTACACAGATACGCAGTATTTT. V gene TRBV3-1 combines with J gene TRBJ2-3; D remains unclear. Germline CDR1 LGHDT, CDR2 YNNKEL (reference sequence). The CDR3 runs 13 residues. Trimming took off 5 bases at V and 2 bases at J, with 8 bases between the two ends.

This rearrangement joins TRBV7-9 to TRBJ2-2, with unresolved D. V was shortened by 1 base and J by 7 bases, with 10 bases between the two germline ends. The CDR3 has 14 residues. CDR1 and CDR2 from the germline V gene are SEHNR and FQNEAQ (reference sequence). This CDR3 is CASSLGGLSGELFF. DNA of the CDR3: TGTGCCAGCAGCTTAGGCGGCCTAAGCGGGGAGCTGTTTTTT.

The V and J genes are TRBV2 and TRBJ2-3, with a tentative D call TRBD1 (5 bases). The CDR3 loop spans 14 amino acids. Trimming cost V 2 bases and J 4 bases, with 10 bases left between them. Germline-derived CDR1 and CDR2 are SNHLY and FYNNEI. The CDR3 nucleotides are TGTGCCAGCAGTGAAAGGACAAATTCAGATACGCAGTATTTT. It is translated as CASSERTNSDTQYF.

The chain combines TRBV5-1 with TRBJ2-3; D unresolved. Germline CDR1 and CDR2: SGHRS and YFSETQ. V was cut by 3 bases and J by 3 bases, with 14 bases left in between. This CDR3 has 15 residues. CDR3 sequence (DNA): TGCGCCAGCAGCTCCCAGCAGCCGTGGACAGATACGCAGTATTTT. This gives the protein CASSSQQPWTDTQYF.

This clonotype was recorded a few times. The chain joins TRBV4-1 to TRBJ1-6; the match to TRBD1 covers 7 bases. J gave up 17 bases and V 0 bases, and 1 base lay outside the gene matches. CDR3 length: 11 residues. Germline-derived CDR1 and CDR2 are MGHRA and YSYEKL. The CDR3 is CASSQDRGIHF. CDR3 DNA: TGCGCCAGCAGCCAAGACAGGGGGATCCACTTT.

V is TRBV29-1 and J is TRBJ1-2; 8 bases align to TRBD1. CDR1 is SQVTM, CDR2 ANQGSEA, per germline. Trimming at V came to 4 bases and at J to 7 bases, leaving 8 bases not matched to a gene. The CDR3 extends over 13 amino acids. This CDR3 reads CSVALTGEAGYTF. CDR3 sequence (DNA): TGCAGCGTTGCCCTGACAGGGGAGGCTGGCTACACCTTC.

This sequence joins TRBV6-2 or TRBV6-3 and TRBJ2-2, with no clear D. CDR3 size: 14 residues. Germline values: CDR1 MNHEY, CDR2 SVGEGT. Trimming removed 10 bases at V and 1 base at J, with 13 bases between. CDR3 in amino acids: CAIRMTVNTGELFF. The CDR3 nucleotides are TGTGCCATCCGTATGACGGTGAACACCGGGGAGCTGTTTTTT.

The chain's CDR3 is CASSSTPDGGTEAFF. CDR3 nucleotides: TGTGCCAGCAGCTCAACCCCGGACGGGGGGACTGAAGCTTTCTTT. V and J are TRBV4-2 and TRBJ1-1; weak D call: TRBD1 (5 bases). The CDR3 sequence is 15 residues long. With 5 bases removed from V and 5 bases from J, the gap between germline ends came to 18 bases. Per the germline V gene, CDR1 is LGHNA and CDR2 is YNFKEQ.

The chain couples TRBV5-1 to TRBJ2-3; 8 nucleotides match TRBD2. Trimming removed 4 bases from V and 4 bases from J; junction bases left unmatched: 8. CDR1 is SGHRS, CDR2 YFSETQ, per germline. CDR3 size: 15 residues. CDR3 amino acids: CASSRGAGGPDTQYF. The CDR3 DNA follows: TGCGCCAGCAGCCGCGGGGCGGGGGGCCCAGATACGCAGTATTTT. The entire variable domain, with the rest obtained from reference TRBV5-1 and TRBJ2-3, is as follows: KAGVTQTPRYLIKTRGQQVTLSCSPISGHRSVSWYQQTPGQGLQFLFEYFSETQRNKGNFPGRFSGRQFSNSRSEMNVSTLELGDSALYLCASSRGAGGPDTQYFGPGTRLTVL.

The chain has TRBV30 and TRBJ1-1; no reliable D call. CDR3 length: 11 residues. V gave up 0 bases and J gave up 9 bases, with 8 bases separating them. CDR1 is GTSNPN, CDR2 SVGIG, per germline (reference sequence). The CDR3 sequence: CAWSVGSQAFF. The CDR3 bases are TGTGCCTGGAGTGTCGGGTCACAAGCTTTCTTT.

The chain carries TRBV4-1 and TRBJ2-1, with a weak D call TRBD1 (5 bases). Between the trimmed V and J ends, which lost 0 bases and 0 bases, there was a span of 12 bases. CDR3 size: 17 residues. Looked up from germline, CDR1 is MGHRA and CDR2 is YSYEKL. As DNA, the CDR3 is TGCGCCAGCAGCCAAGAGGGAAGGACAAACTCCTACAATGAGCAGTTCTTC. Its translation: CASSQEGRTNSYNEQFF.

CDR3 amino acids: CSARRSGYGNPYEQYF. DNA for the CDR3: TGCAGTGCCCGGCGGTCCGGGTATGGCAACCCATACGAGCAGTACTTC. This chain links TRBV20-1 with TRBJ2-7; D is undetermined. There are 16 residues in the CDR3. Germline V gene sequence: CDR1 DFQATT, CDR2 SNEGSKA (reference sequence). V lost 6 bases, J lost 4 bases, and 25 bases lay in between.

The rearrangement links TRBV12-3 or TRBV12-4 to TRBJ1-4, with TRBD1 as a possible D gene (6 bases). Trimming cost V 6 bases and J 4 bases, with 12 bases left between them. This CDR3 has 14 amino acids. The CDR3 region is CASSDRSVNEKLFF. The CDR3 bases are TGTGCCAGCAGCGACAGGAGCGTTAATGAAAAACTGTTTTTT.

The genes are TRBV4-1 and TRBJ1-6; TRBD1 is a possible D gene (5 bases). From germline, CDR1 is MGHRA and CDR2 YSYEKL. Trimming removed 1 base at V and 0 bases at J, with 13 bases between. The CDR3 consists of 18 residues. CDR3 sequence (DNA): TGCGCCAGCAGCCAAGCGTACCCAGGGAGCTCCTATAATTCACCCCTCCACTTT. This sequence encodes CASSQAYPGSSYNSPLHF.

The chain uses TRBV12-3 or TRBV12-4 and TRBJ2-7, with 8 bases lining up with TRBD1. V was clipped by 3 bases and J by 4 bases; unmatched bases: 5. The CDR3 covers 14 residues. This CDR3 is CASSFQGASYEQYF. The CDR3 DNA sequence: TGTGCCAGCAGTTTTCAGGGGGCGTCATACGAGCAGTACTTC.

This rearrangement joins TRBV27 to TRBJ1-6, with 9 bases matching TRBD1. The V gene end was trimmed by 7 bases and the J gene end by 10 bases; junction bases not matched to a gene: 8. CDR3 length: 14 residues. Germline values: CDR1 MNHEY, CDR2 SMNVEV (reference sequence). The CDR3: CASTWTGVRSPLHF. In DNA, the CDR3 is TGTGCCAGCACCTGGACAGGGGTAAGGTCACCCCTCCACTTT.

The rearrangement joins TRBV5-4 to TRBJ1-1, with D unresolved. V was shortened by 0 bases and J by 5 bases, with 11 bases between the two germline ends. The germline V gene has CDR1 SGHNT and CDR2 YYREEE (reference sequence). This CDR3 region has 14 residues. Written as DNA, the CDR3 is TGTGCCAGCAGCTTGGCCGGGGAGGAAACTGAAGCTTTCTTT. As protein: CASSLAGEETEAFF.

This chain joins TRBV29-1 and TRBJ1-5, with 8 bases aligning to TRBD1. The CDR3 length is 12 residues. V dropped 4 bases and J dropped 5; count of bases not matched to a gene: 1. CDR1 is SQVTM, CDR2 ANQGSEA, per germline. The CDR3 DNA sequence: TGCAGCGTTGGGGGACAGGATCAGCCCCAGCATTTT. This encodes CSVGGQDQPQHF.

The V call is TRBV20-1, the J call TRBJ2-1, with 9 nucleotides matching TRBD2. J was trimmed by 2 bases and V by 4 bases; bases with no gene match: 9. The CDR3 runs 16 residues. The germline V gene encodes CDR1 DFQATT and CDR2 SNEGSKA (reference sequence). CDR3 in amino acids: CSANPPLAGTYNEQFF. CDR3 sequence (DNA): TGCAGTGCTAATCCCCCCCTAGCGGGGACCTACAATGAGCAGTTCTTC.

This clonotype has a single count. The chain employs TRBV18 and TRBJ1-1; D not resolved. The CDR3 length is 12 residues. Germline assignment: CDR1 KGHSH and CDR2 LQKENI. V was trimmed by 4 bases and J by 2 bases, leaving 5 bases between them. CDR3 sequence: CASSQGNTEAFF. The CDR3 bases are TGTGCCAGCTCACAAGGAAACACTGAAGCTTTCTTT. Looking up the rest from reference TRBV18 and TRBJ1-1 gives the full variable domain: NAGVMQNPRHLVRRRGQEARLRCSPMKGHSHVYWYRQLPEEGLKFMVYLQKENIIDESGMPKERFSAEFPKEGPSILRIQQVVRGDSAAYFCASSQGNTEAFFGQGTRLTVV.

This sequence joins TRBV11-1 and TRBJ2-7; 8 nucleotides line up with TRBD2. Germline values: CDR1 SGHAT, CDR2 FQDESV (reference sequence). The J segment lost 2 bases and the V segment lost 4 bases, leaving 4 bases of the junction unmatched. The CDR3 has 14 residues. The CDR3, as DNA: TGTGCCAGCAGCTCGCGAGCGGGGGCCTACGAGCAGTACTTC. It yields the protein CASSSRAGAYEQYF.

This chain connects TRBV30 to TRBJ2-1; a possible D gene is TRBD1 (6 bases). The V end was cut by 4 bases, the J end by 8 bases, with 12 bases between. Germline CDR1 and CDR2: GTSNPN and SVGIG (reference sequence). The CDR3 is 12 amino acids. CDR3 sequence reads: CAWTQGSHEQFF. The CDR3 region has the DNA TGTGCCTGGACTCAGGGGTCCCATGAGCAGTTCTTC.